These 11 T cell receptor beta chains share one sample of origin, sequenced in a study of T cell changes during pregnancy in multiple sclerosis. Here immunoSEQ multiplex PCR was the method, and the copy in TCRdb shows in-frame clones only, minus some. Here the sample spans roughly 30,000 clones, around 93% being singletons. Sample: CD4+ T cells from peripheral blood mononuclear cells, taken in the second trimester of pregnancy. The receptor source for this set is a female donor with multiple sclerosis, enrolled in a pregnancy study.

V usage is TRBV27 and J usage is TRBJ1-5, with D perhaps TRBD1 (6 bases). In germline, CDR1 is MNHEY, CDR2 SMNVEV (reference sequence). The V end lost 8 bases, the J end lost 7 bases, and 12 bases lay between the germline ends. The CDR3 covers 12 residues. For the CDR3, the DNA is TGTGCCAGCCGGCGGGGGGGCCAGCCCCAGCATTTT. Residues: CASRRGGQPQHF.

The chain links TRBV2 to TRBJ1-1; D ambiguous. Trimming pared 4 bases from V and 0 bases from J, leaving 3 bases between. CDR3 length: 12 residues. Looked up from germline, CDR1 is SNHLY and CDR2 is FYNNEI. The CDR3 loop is CASSVMNTEAFF. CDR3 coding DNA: TGTGCCAGCAGTGTTATGAACACTGAAGCTTTCTTT.

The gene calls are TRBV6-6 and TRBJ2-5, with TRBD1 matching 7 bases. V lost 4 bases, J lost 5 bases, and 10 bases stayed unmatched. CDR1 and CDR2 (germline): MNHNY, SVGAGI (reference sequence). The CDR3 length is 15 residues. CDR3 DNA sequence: TGTGCCAGCAGTTTAACAGGGGATGTGAGGGAGACCCAGTACTTC. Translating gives CASSLTGDVRETQYF.

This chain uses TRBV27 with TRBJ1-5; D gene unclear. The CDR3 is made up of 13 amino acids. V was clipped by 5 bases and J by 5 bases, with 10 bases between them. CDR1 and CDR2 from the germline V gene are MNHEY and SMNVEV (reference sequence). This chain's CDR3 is CASSLSPYQPQHF. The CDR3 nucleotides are TGTGCCAGCAGTCTAAGCCCCTATCAGCCCCAGCATTTT.

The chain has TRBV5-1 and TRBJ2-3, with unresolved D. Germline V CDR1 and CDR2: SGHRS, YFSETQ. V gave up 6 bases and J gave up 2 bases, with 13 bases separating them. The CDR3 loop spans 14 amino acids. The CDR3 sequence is CASTPTANTDTQYF. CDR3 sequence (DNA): TGCGCCAGCACCCCGACTGCAAACACAGATACGCAGTATTTT.

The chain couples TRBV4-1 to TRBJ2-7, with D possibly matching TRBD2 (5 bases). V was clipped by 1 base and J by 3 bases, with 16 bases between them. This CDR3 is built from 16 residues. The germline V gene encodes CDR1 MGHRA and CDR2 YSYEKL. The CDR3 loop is CASSQVWETLRYEQYF. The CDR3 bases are TGCGCCAGCAGCCAAGTATGGGAGACGTTGCGCTACGAGCAGTACTTC.

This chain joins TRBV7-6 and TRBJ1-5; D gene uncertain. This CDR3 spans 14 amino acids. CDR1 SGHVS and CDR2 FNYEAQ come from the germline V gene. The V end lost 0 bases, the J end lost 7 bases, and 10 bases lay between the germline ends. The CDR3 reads CASSLAAGAQPQHF. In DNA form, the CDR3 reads TGTGCCAGCAGCTTAGCGGCGGGAGCACAGCCCCAGCATTTT.

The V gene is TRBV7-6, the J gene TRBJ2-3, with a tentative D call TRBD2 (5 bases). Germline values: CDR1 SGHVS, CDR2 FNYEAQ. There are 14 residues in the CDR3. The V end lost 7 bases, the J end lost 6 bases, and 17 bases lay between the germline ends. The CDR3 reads CASNTVGSRDTQYF. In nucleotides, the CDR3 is TGTGCCAGCAACACCGTAGGGAGTCGTGATACGCAGTATTTT.

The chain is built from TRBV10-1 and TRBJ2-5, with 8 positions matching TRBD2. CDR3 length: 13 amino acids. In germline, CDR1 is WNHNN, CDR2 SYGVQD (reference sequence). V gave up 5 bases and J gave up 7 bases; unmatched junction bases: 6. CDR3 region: CASSTGTRGTQYF. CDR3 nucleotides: TGCGCCAGCAGTACCGGGACTAGGGGGACCCAGTACTTC.

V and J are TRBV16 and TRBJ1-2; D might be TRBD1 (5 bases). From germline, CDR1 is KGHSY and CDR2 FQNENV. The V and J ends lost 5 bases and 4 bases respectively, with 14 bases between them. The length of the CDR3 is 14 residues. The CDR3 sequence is CASSAGRIIYGYTF. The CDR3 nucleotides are TGTGCCAGCAGCGCGGGACGGATCATCTATGGCTACACCTTC. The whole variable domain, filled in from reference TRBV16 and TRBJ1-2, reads GEEVAQTPKHLVRGEGQKAKLYCAPIKGHSYVFWYQQVLKNEFKFLISFQNENVFDETGMPKERFSAKCLPNSPCSLEIQATKLEDSAVYFCASSAGRIIYGYTFGSGTRLTVV.

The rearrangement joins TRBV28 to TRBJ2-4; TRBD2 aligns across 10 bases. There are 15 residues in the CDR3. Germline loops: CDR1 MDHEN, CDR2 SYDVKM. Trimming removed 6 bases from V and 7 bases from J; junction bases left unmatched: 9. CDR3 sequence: CASRLAGVSVNIQYF. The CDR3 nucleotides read TGTGCCAGCAGGCTAGCGGGAGTATCAGTGAACATTCAGTACTTC.